The 31 T cell receptor beta chains in this list originate from one sample, sequenced in a study of control samples from healthy donors and cancer patients. Assay: immunoSEQ multiplex PCR; the TCRdb copy retains only in-frame clones and omits some. This sample carries some 100,000 clones, roughly 88% of them seen once, and the ten largest clones take roughly an eighth. The sequenced sample was blood. Receptors were obtained from a man aged 25-45 years in good health.

The chain has TRBV5-1 and TRBJ2-5, with 9 bases identical to TRBD1. In germline, CDR1 is SGHRS, CDR2 YFSETQ. The trim removed 1 base at V and 6 bases at J, leaving 10 bases unmatched. This CDR3 is built from 16 residues. CDR3 region: CASSLSSGQGTKTQYF. CDR3 nucleotides: TGCGCCAGCAGCTTGTCATCTGGACAGGGGACGAAGACCCAGTACTTC.

The chain couples TRBV7-6 to TRBJ2-2; 9 bases map to TRBD1. The CDR3 has 15 residues. The germline gives CDR1 SGHVS, CDR2 FNYEAQ. J was trimmed by 5 bases and V by 4 bases; bases with no gene match: 5. The CDR3 DNA is TGTGCCAGCAGCTATACAGGGGGCCGAACCGGGGAGCTGTTTTTT. Translation: CASSYTGGRTGELFF.

The chain is built from TRBV7-2 and TRBJ2-1; no clear D gene. CDR1 and CDR2 (germline): SGHTA, FQGNSA. V shed 1 base and J shed 0 bases, with 7 bases lying between them. This CDR3 has 15 residues. The CDR3 nucleotides are TGTGCCAGCAGCTTAGACTTTAGCTCCTACAATGAGCAGTTCTTC. Translation gives CASSLDFSSYNEQFF. Together with reference TRBV7-2 and TRBJ2-1, the CDR3 gives the full variable domain: GAGVSQSPSNKVTEKGKDVELRCDPISGHTALYWYRQSLGQGLEFLIYFQGNSAPDKSGLPSDRFSAERTGGSVSTLTIQRTQQEDSAVYLCASSLDFSSYNEQFFGPGTRLTVL.

The chain joins TRBV2 to TRBJ1-1; a weak D match, TRBD1 (5 bases). V was trimmed by 3 bases and J by 8 bases, leaving 10 bases between them. From germline, CDR1 is SNHLY and CDR2 FYNNEI. This CDR3 is 12 amino acids long. The CDR3 coding sequence is TGTGCCAGCAGTGATAAGCGGGACGAAGCTTTCTTT. Translation: CASSDKRDEAFF.

The chain couples TRBV7-9 to TRBJ2-5; D unclear. Germline V gives CDR1 SEHNR, CDR2 FQNEAQ (reference sequence). This CDR3 comprises 13 residues. The V gene lost 3 bases and the J gene lost 4 bases, with 9 bases spanning the gap. CDR3 sequence: CASSFLGRETQYF. CDR3 bases: TGTGCCAGCAGCTTCCTAGGCCGAGAGACCCAGTACTTC.

This clone was seen just once. The chain links TRBV4-1 to TRBJ1-2; D may be TRBD1 (6 bases). CDR3 length equals 15 residues. V lost 2 bases and J lost 2, with 12 bases in between. Germline V CDR1 and CDR2: MGHRA, YSYEKL. This CDR3 is CASSQIQGVNYGYTF. CDR3 coding DNA: TGCGCCAGCAGCCAAATACAGGGTGTGAACTATGGCTACACCTTC.

The chain carries TRBV4-2 and TRBJ2-6; no clear D gene. With 1 base removed from V and 2 bases from J, the gap between germline ends came to 9 bases. The V gene's germline CDR1 is LGHNA and CDR2 YNFKEQ. CDR3 length: 16 amino acids. The CDR3 loop is CASSQALGTGANVLTF. CDR3 DNA: TGTGCCAGCAGCCAAGCTTTGGGAACTGGGGCCAACGTCCTGACTTTC.

The rearrangement uses TRBV29-1 and TRBJ2-4; D remains ambiguous. Germline CDR1 is SQVTM and CDR2 is ANQGSEA. Deletions cut 6 bases from V and 1 base from J, with 7 bases between. The CDR3 extends over 12 amino acids. This chain's CDR3 is CSVGRAKNIQYF. The CDR3 nucleotides are TGCAGCGTGGGTAGGGCCAAAAACATTCAGTACTTC.

This clone was seen only once. The V and J genes are TRBV11-2 and TRBJ2-5, with TRBD2 matching over 7 bases. The V and J ends lost 0 bases and 4 bases, in that order; junction bases with no gene match: 8. Germline CDR1 reads SGHAT; CDR2 reads FQNNGV. The CDR3 has 16 amino acids. Here the CDR3 DNA reads TGTGCCAGCAGCTTAGACTCTTGGGGGAGGGGAGAGACCCAGTACTTC. Encoded protein: CASSLDSWGRGETQYF.

V usage is TRBV9 and J usage is TRBJ2-4; 9 nucleotides match TRBD2. The germline CDR1 and CDR2 sequences are SGDLS and YYNGEE. The CDR3 totals 14 residues. V shed 3 bases and J 6 bases; nucleotides not matched to a gene: 4. Written as DNA, the CDR3 is TGTGCCAGCAGCGCAGGACTAGCGACAAACATTCAGTACTTC. This codes for CASSAGLATNIQYF.

J is TRBJ1-1 and V is TRBV3-1 (or the pseudogene TRBV3-2), with D possibly being TRBD1 (5 bases). Germline assignment: CDR1 LGHDT and CDR2 YNNKEL (reference sequence). This CDR3 is 15 amino acids long. Deletions cut 4 bases from V and 4 bases from J, with 16 bases between. The CDR3: CASSLSVYQGTEAFF. The CDR3 region has the DNA TGTGCCAGCAGCCTAAGTGTATACCAGGGCACTGAAGCTTTCTTT.

The genes are TRBV7-9 and TRBJ2-2; maybe TRBD1 (5 bases). This CDR3 contains 16 residues. The germline V gene has CDR1 SEHNR and CDR2 FQNEAQ (reference sequence). V lost 3 bases, J lost 3 bases, and 14 bases lay in between. CDR3 sequence: CASSLPGRLDTGELFF. CDR3 sequence (DNA): TGTGCCAGCAGCTTGCCAGGGCGGTTGGACACCGGGGAGCTGTTTTTT.

The CDR3 nucleotides read TGTGCCAGCAGCCAAGATCGGGGCCTAGCGGGAGAGGACACCGGGGAGCTGTTTTTT. Translating it yields CASSQDRGLAGEDTGELFF. V and J are TRBV3-1 (or the pseudogene TRBV3-2) and TRBJ2-2, with 10 positions matching TRBD2. V was pared by 0 bases and J by 3 bases, with 10 bases of the junction left unmatched. Germline CDR1 is LGHDT and CDR2 is YNNKEL (reference sequence). This CDR3 spans 19 amino acids.

The rearrangement links TRBV18 to TRBJ2-5; D not certain. The CDR3 loop spans 16 amino acids. Germline CDR1 KGHSH, CDR2 LQKENI. Trimming shortened V by 3 bases and J by 5 bases, and 19 bases separated the two germline ends. The CDR3 region is CASSPSAVRGGETQYF. The CDR3, as DNA: TGTGCCAGCTCACCGAGTGCAGTTCGTGGTGGCGAGACCCAGTACTTC.

The DNA of the CDR3 is TGTGCCAGTAGTAGTGACAGAGACAATGAGCAGTTCTTC. Residues: CASSSDRDNEQFF. V is TRBV19 and J is TRBJ2-1; perhaps TRBD1 as D (5 bases). Trimming left V 4 bases short and J 5 bases short, with 9 bases between. Per germline, CDR1 LNHDA and CDR2 SQIVND (reference sequence). The CDR3 contains 13 residues.

The rearrangement links TRBV11-2 to TRBJ1-5; no reliable D call. There are 11 residues in the CDR3. Germline V gene lookup returns CDR1 SGHAT and CDR2 FQNNGV. The CDR3 here is CAVEQHQPQHF. Here the CDR3 DNA reads TGTGCGGTCGAGCAACATCAGCCCCAGCATTTT.

V gene TRBV19 combines with J gene TRBJ1-2; TRBD1 might be the D (5 bases). Germline V gene lookup returns CDR1 LNHDA and CDR2 SQIVND (reference sequence). The CDR3 contains 13 residues. V was pared by 6 bases and J by 4 bases, with 12 bases between. CDR3 coding DNA: TGTGCCAGTAGACACCAGGGCAGCTATGGCTACACCTTC. Translating gives CASRHQGSYGYTF. Looking up the rest from reference TRBV19 and TRBJ1-2 gives the full variable domain: DGGITQSPKYLFRKEGQNVTLSCEQNLNHDAMYWYRQDPGQGLRLIYYSQIVNDFQKGDIAEGYSVSREKKESFPLTVTSAQKNPTAFYLCASRHQGSYGYTFGSGTRLTVV.

V gene TRBV28 combines with J gene TRBJ1-5, with D possibly TRBD1 on 6 matching bases. The length of the CDR3 is 14 residues. V lost 5 bases, J lost 5 bases, and 13 bases lay in between. CDR1 and CDR2 (germline): MDHEN, SYDVKM. The CDR3 region is CASSLGHDYQPQHF. CDR3 nucleotides: TGTGCCAGCAGTCTGGGACACGATTATCAGCCCCAGCATTTT.

This chain links TRBV3-1 (or the pseudogene TRBV3-2) with TRBJ2-7, with 8 bases that match TRBD2. With V trimmed by 4 bases and J by 13 bases, 12 bases remained unmatched. This CDR3 is built from 13 residues. Germline V gene sequence: CDR1 LGHDT, CDR2 YNNKEL (reference sequence). CDR3 coding DNA: TGTGCCAGCAGCCGTCACAGGCCCGGGGGGGCATACTTC. It yields the protein CASSRHRPGGAYF.

The chain carries TRBV2 and TRBJ1-6; D gene uncertain. The CDR3 loop spans 17 amino acids. Trimming stripped 2 bases from V and 4 bases from J, with 15 bases between. The germline CDR1 and CDR2 sequences are SNHLY and FYNNEI. CDR3 sequence: CASSELGTAFYNSPLHF. The CDR3 DNA follows: TGTGCCAGCAGTGAATTGGGCACCGCCTTTTATAATTCACCCCTCCACTTT.

V and J are TRBV29-1 and TRBJ2-1; possible D gene TRBD2, 6 bases. The CDR3 contains 10 residues. In germline, CDR1 is SQVTM, CDR2 ANQGSEA. V was clipped by 3 bases and J by 15 bases, with 12 bases between them. CDR3 loop: CSVDRELRFF. CDR3 nucleotide sequence: TGCAGCGTTGACCGGGAGCTTCGGTTCTTC.

This clone was seen a handful of times. V is TRBV28 and J is TRBJ2-2; D is ambiguous. This CDR3 spans 13 amino acids. Trimming left V 3 bases short and J 6 bases short, with 8 bases between. CDR1 and CDR2 from the germline V gene are MDHEN and SYDVKM. CDR3 protein: CASSFLKAGELFF. The CDR3 DNA sequence: TGTGCCAGCAGTTTTTTAAAGGCCGGGGAGCTGTTTTTT.

The V call is TRBV9, the J call TRBJ1-6, with 8 bases that match TRBD1. V lost 4 bases to trimming and J lost 7 bases; unmatched junction nucleotides: 7. The germline V gene has CDR1 SGDLS and CDR2 YYNGEE. The CDR3 is 15 amino acids. This CDR3 is CASSKGQVGNSPLHF. CDR3 coding DNA: TGTGCCAGCAGCAAGGGACAGGTGGGGAATTCACCCCTCCACTTT.

The CDR3 sequence: CASGRDRDTDTQYF. The CDR3 coding sequence is TGTGCCAGCGGCCGGGACAGGGACACAGATACGCAGTATTTT. V usage is TRBV11-3 and J usage is TRBJ2-3; 9 bases line up with TRBD1. The V gene's germline CDR1 is SGHNT and CDR2 YENEEA. This CDR3 contains 14 residues. V lost 8 bases and J lost 2; bases outside the gene matches: 5.

The rearrangement joins TRBV12-3 or TRBV12-4 to TRBJ2-7; D may be TRBD1 (6 bases). This CDR3 has 13 residues. With 3 bases removed from V and 3 bases from J, the gap between germline ends came to 9 bases. CDR3 nucleotide sequence: TGTGCCAGCAGTTTGAGGGACATCTACGAGCAGTACTTC. Translated, it gives CASSLRDIYEQYF.

The J gene is TRBJ2-7, the V gene TRBV4-1; the match to TRBD1 covers 10 bases. After removal of 4 bases from V and 4 bases from J, the junction contained 10 bases not matched to a gene. The CDR3 sequence is 16 residues long. CDR1 and CDR2 from the germline V gene are MGHRA and YSYEKL. CDR3 in amino acids: CASSRPIGQGVYEQYF. CDR3 nucleotides: TGCGCCAGCAGCCGACCAATCGGACAGGGGGTTTACGAGCAGTACTTC.

About this clone: The same CDR3 arises from other DNA sequences in this sample as well. J is TRBJ1-1 and V is TRBV5-1; no definite D call. Germline V CDR1 and CDR2: SGHRS, YFSETQ. The CDR3 runs to 14 residues. Trimming removed 0 bases at V and 0 bases at J, with 6 bases between. The CDR3 spells CASSLAGMNTEAFF. Written as DNA, the CDR3 is TGCGCCAGCAGCTTGGCGGGTATGAACACTGAAGCTTTCTTT.

J is TRBJ2-7 and V is TRBV5-5, with TRBD1 identical over 7 bases. V gave up 4 bases and J gave up 4 bases; unmatched junction bases: 11. Germline lookup yields CDR1 SGHKS and CDR2 YYEKEE (reference sequence). CDR3 length equals 15 residues. The CDR3 protein is CASSTAGTELYEQYF. The DNA for the CDR3 is TGTGCCAGCAGCACGGCCGGGACAGAGTTATACGAGCAGTACTTC.

V gene TRBV7-3 combines with J gene TRBJ2-2; 7 nucleotides line up with TRBD2. This CDR3 is 15 amino acids long. CDR1 and CDR2 from the germline V gene are SGHTA and FQGTGA. V shed 5 bases, J shed 1 base, and the junction held 4 bases outside the gene matches. CDR3 region: CASSRGLGNTGELFF. In nucleotides, the CDR3 is TGTGCCAGCAGCCGCGGACTAGGGAACACCGGGGAGCTGTTTTTT.

In nucleotides, the CDR3 is TGTGCCAGCAGTCATCTTGTTCGTAGTTCTAACTATGGCTACACCTTC. Protein sequence: CASSHLVRSSNYGYTF. The chain employs TRBV28 and TRBJ1-2; no clear D. The CDR3 consists of 16 residues. V was shortened by 5 bases and J by 0 bases, with 16 bases between the two germline ends. Germline V gives CDR1 MDHEN, CDR2 SYDVKM.

The CDR3 sequence: CASSQDQGQGNLYGYTF. The CDR3 DNA is TGCGCCAGCAGCCAAGATCAGGGACAGGGGAATCTCTATGGCTACACCTTC. The chain recombines TRBV4-1 with TRBJ1-2; 10 bases are a match to TRBD1. The V gene end was trimmed by 0 bases and the J gene end by 4 bases; junction bases not matched to a gene: 8. There are 17 residues in the CDR3. The germline V gene encodes CDR1 MGHRA and CDR2 YSYEKL.